Presented here are 18 T cell receptor beta chains from one specimen sequenced in a study of CD8 T cells in Susac syndrome. Reverse transcription used roughly 0.45 to 1 ug RNA and random hexamers. From the immunoSEQ multiplex PCR reads, TCRdb called clonotypes with MiXCR, one entry per CDR3 protein. The data show about 52,000 distinct CDR3 sequences, roughly 93% seen once. The sample consisted of CD8+ T cells from PBMCs. The source is a human donor with multiple sclerosis.

The chain is built from TRBV6-1 and TRBJ2-2, with 11 bases matching TRBD2. CDR3 size: 17 residues. The trim removed 7 bases at V and 6 bases at J, leaving 13 bases unmatched. In germline, CDR1 is MNHNS, CDR2 SASEGT. CDR3 DNA sequence: TGTGCCAGCACTAACGGACTAGCGGGCCAAGCAGCCGGGGAGCTGTTTTTT. It codes for CASTNGLAGQAAGELFF.

V usage is TRBV4-3 and J usage is TRBJ1-1, with 8 bases aligning to TRBD1. Per the germline V gene, CDR1 is LGHNA and CDR2 is YSLEER. V lost 0 bases to trimming and J lost 0 bases; unmatched junction nucleotides: 6. This CDR3 is 17 amino acids long. This CDR3 reads CASSQDLRGPLNTEAFF. CDR3 nucleotides: TGCGCCAGCAGCCAAGATCTCAGGGGGCCACTGAACACTGAAGCTTTCTTT.

V is TRBV6-2 or TRBV6-3 and J is TRBJ2-7; possibly TRBD1 or TRBD2 for D (5 bases each). The CDR3 spans 13 residues. The V gene lost 4 bases and the J gene lost 0 bases, with 7 bases spanning the gap. The germline V gene encodes CDR1 MNHEY and CDR2 SVGEGT. The CDR3 coding sequence is TGTGCCAGCAGTTCGGGACCCTCCTACGAGCAGTACTTC. Encoded protein: CASSSGPSYEQYF.

This clonotype was detected only once. The chain has TRBV20-1 and TRBJ1-1; no definite D call. Deletions cut 5 bases from V and 6 bases from J, with 13 bases between. There are 12 residues in the CDR3. The germline CDR1 and CDR2 sequences are DFQATT and SNEGSKA (reference sequence). CDR3 DNA: TGCAGTGCTCGAGCCGGGGAGGCTGAAGCTTTCTTT. Its protein is CSARAGEAEAFF.

The CDR3 DNA sequence: TGTGCCAGCAGCTTGTTTCCCCGGACCCAAGAGACCCAGTACTTC. It is translated as CASSLFPRTQETQYF. The chain recombines TRBV11-2 with TRBJ2-5; D call uncertain. Germline assignment: CDR1 SGHAT and CDR2 FQNNGV. Trimming shortened V by 3 bases and J by 1 base, and 12 bases separated the two germline ends. This CDR3 is 15 amino acids long.

The genes are TRBV12-3 or TRBV12-4 and TRBJ2-7; 8 bases are a match to TRBD2. V was pared by 4 bases and J by 9 bases, with 23 bases of the junction left unmatched. CDR3 length: 18 residues. The CDR3 region is CASSSKQGFGVGGDGQYF. The CDR3 DNA reads TGTGCCAGCAGTTCCAAGCAGGGTTTTGGAGTCGGGGGGGACGGGCAGTACTTC.

The chain couples TRBV7-9 to TRBJ2-7; tentatively, D is TRBD1 or TRBD2 (5 bases each). CDR1 SEHNR and CDR2 FQNEAQ come from the germline V gene (reference sequence). CDR3 length: 18 residues. The ends were cut back, 5 bases at V and 4 bases at J, with 27 bases in the middle. CDR3 sequence reads: CASSPSSRRGSRLYEQYF. The CDR3 DNA follows: TGTGCCAGCAGCCCTTCGAGCCGCCGGGGCAGCAGACTTTACGAGCAGTACTTC.

As concerns this clonotype: Since no conserved phenylalanine or tryptophan closes the CDR3, a read error is the likely cause. The chain carries TRBV7-6 and TRBJ1-2; D is possibly TRBD1 (5 bases). The CDR3 contains 14 residues. Germline V gives CDR1 SGHVS, CDR2 FNYEAQ. The V and J ends lost 6 bases and 5 bases respectively, with 16 bases between them. This chain's CDR3 is CASSPRGQAYGYTL. The CDR3 DNA is TGTGCCAGCAGTCCCCGGGGCCAGGCGTATGGCTACACCCTC.

This clonotype appeared a single time. The chain recombines TRBV6-4 with TRBJ2-2, with D possibly TRBD1 on 6 matching bases. The CDR3 sequence is 15 residues long. The V and J ends lost 5 bases and 1 base respectively, with 11 bases between them. CDR1 is MRHNA, CDR2 SNTAGT, per germline. The CDR3 reads CASSTQGGNTGELFF. For the CDR3, the DNA is TGTGCCAGCAGTACCCAAGGGGGGAACACCGGGGAGCTGTTTTTT.

The chain couples TRBV5-4 to TRBJ2-1; no clear D gene. This CDR3 is 14 amino acids long. Germline V CDR1 and CDR2: SGHNT, YYREEE (reference sequence). Trimming removed 5 bases at V and 5 bases at J, with 14 bases between. The CDR3 DNA follows: TGTGCCAGCAGTTGGCTTGGCGGAGACAATGAGCAGTTCTTC. Its translation: CASSWLGGDNEQFF.

This clonotype was picked up one time. V is TRBV5-4 and J is TRBJ1-1; TRBD1 aligns across 9 bases. The CDR3 is 16 residues long. The ends lost 0 bases at V and 5 bases at J; junction bases unmatched: 8. CDR1 and CDR2 from the germline V gene are SGHNT and YYREEE (reference sequence). The DNA of the CDR3 is TGTGCCAGCAGCTTGGTACAGGGGGCGCAGGGGACTGAAGCTTTCTTT. This codes for CASSLVQGAQGTEAFF.

The chain employs TRBV25-1 and TRBJ2-5; 8 bases line up with TRBD2. This CDR3 contains 12 residues. The V and J ends lost 10 bases and 5 bases, in that order; junction bases with no gene match: 6. Germline assignment: CDR1 MGHDK and CDR2 SYGVNS. This chain's CDR3 is CATGGLGETQYF. DNA of the CDR3: TGTGCCACGGGGGGACTAGGGGAGACCCAGTACTTC.

This sequence joins TRBV3-1 and TRBJ2-7, with D unresolved. This CDR3 comprises 15 residues. The V gene's germline CDR1 is LGHDT and CDR2 YNNKEL (reference sequence). Trimming removed 6 bases at V and 1 base at J, with 16 bases between. The CDR3 sequence: CASSPLLTESYEQYF. In nucleotides, the CDR3 is TGTGCCAGCAGTCCTCTCCTCACGGAATCCTACGAGCAGTACTTC.

The chain uses TRBV6-5 and TRBJ2-3; 7 bases agree with TRBD2. The germline CDR1 and CDR2 sequences are MNHEY and SVGAGI. The CDR3 runs to 16 residues. The J segment lost 2 bases and the V segment lost 0 bases, leaving 5 bases of the junction unmatched. The CDR3 is CASSYSWGGVTDTQYF. For the CDR3, the DNA is TGTGCCAGCAGTTACTCGTGGGGGGGGGTCACAGATACGCAGTATTTT.

The chain combines TRBV9 with TRBJ1-5; tentative D call: TRBD1 (5 bases). Between the trimmed V and J ends, which lost 2 bases and 2 bases, there was a span of 8 bases. The CDR3 runs to 14 residues. In germline, CDR1 is SGDLS, CDR2 YYNGEE. Written as DNA, the CDR3 is TGTGCCAGCAGCGTCCGGGACGGCAATCAGCCCCAGCATTTT. As protein: CASSVRDGNQPQHF.

The gene calls are TRBV7-9 and TRBJ1-1; D remains unclear. CDR3 length: 13 residues. Germline V lookup: CDR1 SEHNR, CDR2 FQNEAQ (reference sequence). V lost 1 base, J lost 0 bases, and 3 bases lay in between. This CDR3 reads CASSLEVNTEAFF. Here the CDR3 DNA reads TGTGCCAGCAGCTTAGAGGTGAACACTGAAGCTTTCTTT.

In nucleotides, the CDR3 is TGTGCCAGCAGCTCCCGGGACAGAATCTACGAGCAGTACTTC. Translation gives CASSSRDRIYEQYF. The V gene is TRBV7-9, the J gene TRBJ2-7; 7 bases are a match to TRBD1. This CDR3 has 14 residues. The germline CDR1 and CDR2 sequences are SEHNR and FQNEAQ (reference sequence). V was pared by 4 bases and J by 3 bases, with 6 bases of the junction left unmatched.

The chain carries TRBV7-2 and TRBJ1-5; D may be TRBD1 (6 bases). Germline V gene data show CDR1 as SGHTA and CDR2 as FQGNSA. The V end was cut by 5 bases, the J end by 5 bases, with 16 bases between. This CDR3 contains 15 residues. The CDR3 nucleotides read TGTGCCAGCAGCCTTAGCGGGGGCCCCCATCAGCCCCAGCATTTT. Protein: CASSLSGGPHQPQHF. Filled out from reference TRBV7-2 and TRBJ1-5, the complete variable domain reads GAGVSQSPSNKVTEKGKDVELRCDPISGHTALYWYRQSLGQGLEFLIYFQGNSAPDKSGLPSDRFSAERTGGSVSTLTIQRTQQEDSAVYLCASSLSGGPHQPQHFGDGTRLSIL.